A single sample is the source of the 2 T cell receptor beta chains below, sequenced in a study of blood T cell repertoires in COVID-19. Produced via immunoSEQ multiplex PCR; TCRdb's table is partial and in-frame only. In the table there are almost 100,000 clones, about 89% of which are singletons. The sample consisted of peripheral blood. Receptor source: a man aged 50 to 60 with acute or convalescent COVID-19.

V is TRBV4-2 and J is TRBJ2-3, with 12 bases fitting TRBD2. The ends lost 4 bases at V and 5 bases at J; junction bases unmatched: 10. This CDR3 has 17 residues. Germline CDR1 and CDR2: LGHNA and YNFKEQ. Written as DNA, the CDR3 is TGTGCCAGCAGCCGGTCCTCTAGCGGGGGGGGGCAAGATACGCAGTATTTT. This gives the protein CASSRSSSGGGQDTQYF.

V is TRBV19 and J is TRBJ1-5; perhaps TRBD1 as D (6 bases). Trimming took off 8 bases at V and 0 bases at J, with 17 bases between the two ends. CDR3 length: 16 amino acids. Germline CDR1 reads LNHDA; CDR2 reads SQIVND (reference sequence). The CDR3 loop is CASREGQHDSNQPQHF. The CDR3 nucleotides are TGTGCCAGTCGTGAAGGACAGCACGATAGCAATCAGCCCCAGCATTTT.